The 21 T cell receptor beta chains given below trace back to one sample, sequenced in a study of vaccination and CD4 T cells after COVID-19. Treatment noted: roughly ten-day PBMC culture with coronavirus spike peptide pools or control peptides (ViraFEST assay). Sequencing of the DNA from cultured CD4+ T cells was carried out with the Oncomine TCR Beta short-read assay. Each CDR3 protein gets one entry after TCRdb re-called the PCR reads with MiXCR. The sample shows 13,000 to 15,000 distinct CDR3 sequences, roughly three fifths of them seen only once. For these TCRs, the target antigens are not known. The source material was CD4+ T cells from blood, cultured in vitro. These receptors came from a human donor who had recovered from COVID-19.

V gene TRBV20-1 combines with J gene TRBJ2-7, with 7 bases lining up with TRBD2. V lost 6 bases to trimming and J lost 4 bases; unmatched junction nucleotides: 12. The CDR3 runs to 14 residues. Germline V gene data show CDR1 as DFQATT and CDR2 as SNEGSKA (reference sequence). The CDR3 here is CSAPAEIAGYEQYF. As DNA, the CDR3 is TGCAGTGCCCCCGCGGAGATAGCGGGTTACGAGCAGTACTTC.

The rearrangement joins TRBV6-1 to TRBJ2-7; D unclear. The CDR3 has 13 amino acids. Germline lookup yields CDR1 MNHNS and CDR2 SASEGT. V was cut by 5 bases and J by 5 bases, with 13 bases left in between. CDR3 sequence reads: CASSRKESNEQYF. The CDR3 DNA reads TGTGCCAGCAGTAGGAAGGAATCCAACGAGCAGTACTTC.

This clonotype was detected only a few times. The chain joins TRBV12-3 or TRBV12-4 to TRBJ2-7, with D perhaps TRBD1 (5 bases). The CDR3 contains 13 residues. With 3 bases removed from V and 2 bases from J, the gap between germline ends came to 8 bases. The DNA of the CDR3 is TGTGCCAGCAGTTTCAGGGCCCCCTACGAGCAGTACTTC. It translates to CASSFRAPYEQYF.

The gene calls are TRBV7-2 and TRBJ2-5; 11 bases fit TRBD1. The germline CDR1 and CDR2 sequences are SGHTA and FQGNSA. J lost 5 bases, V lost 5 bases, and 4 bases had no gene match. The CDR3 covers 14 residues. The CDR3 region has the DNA TGTGCCAGCAGCGGGGGGACAGGGGGGGAGACCCAGTACTTC. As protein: CASSGGTGGETQYF.

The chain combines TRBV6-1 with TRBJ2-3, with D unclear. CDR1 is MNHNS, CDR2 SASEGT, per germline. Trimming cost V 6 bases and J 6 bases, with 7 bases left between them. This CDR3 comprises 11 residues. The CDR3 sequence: CASRHADTQYF. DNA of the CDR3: TGTGCCAGCAGGCATGCGGATACGCAGTATTTT.

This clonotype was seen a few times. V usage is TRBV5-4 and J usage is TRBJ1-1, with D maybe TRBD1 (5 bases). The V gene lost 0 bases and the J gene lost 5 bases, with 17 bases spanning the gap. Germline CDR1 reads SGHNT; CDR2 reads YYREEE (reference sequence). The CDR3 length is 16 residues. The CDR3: CASSLDLLGGGTEAFF. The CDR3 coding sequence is TGTGCCAGCAGCTTGGACCTTTTGGGGGGAGGAACTGAAGCTTTCTTT.

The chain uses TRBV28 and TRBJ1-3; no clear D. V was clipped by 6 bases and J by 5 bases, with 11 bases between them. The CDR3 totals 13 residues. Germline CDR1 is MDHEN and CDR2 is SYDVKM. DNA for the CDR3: TGTGCCAGCAGCGGGCAAGCCAGAAACACCATATATTTT. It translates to CASSGQARNTIYF.

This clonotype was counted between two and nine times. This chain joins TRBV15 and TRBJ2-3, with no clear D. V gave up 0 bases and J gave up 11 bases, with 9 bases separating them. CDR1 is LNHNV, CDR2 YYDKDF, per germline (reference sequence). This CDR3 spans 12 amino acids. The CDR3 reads CATSRDRQVQYF. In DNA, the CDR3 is TGTGCCACCAGCAGAGATCGCCAGGTGCAGTATTTT.

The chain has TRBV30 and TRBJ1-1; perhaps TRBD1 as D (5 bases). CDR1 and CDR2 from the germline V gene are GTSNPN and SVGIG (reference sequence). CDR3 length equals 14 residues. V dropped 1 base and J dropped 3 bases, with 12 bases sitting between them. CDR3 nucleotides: TGTGCCTGGAGTGCCCCCCGGGGCTACACTGAAGCTTTCTTT. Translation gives CAWSAPRGYTEAFF.

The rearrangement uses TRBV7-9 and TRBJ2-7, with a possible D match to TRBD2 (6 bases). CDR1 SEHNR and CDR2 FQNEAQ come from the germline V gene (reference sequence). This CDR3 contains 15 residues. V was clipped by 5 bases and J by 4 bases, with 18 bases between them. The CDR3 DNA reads TGTGCCAGCAGCCCCCGGGGGACCCGAATGTACGAGCAGTACTTC. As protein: CASSPRGTRMYEQYF.

CDR3 in amino acids: CASIGREKLFF. CDR3 in DNA: TGTGCCAGCATCGGGAGAGAAAAACTGTTTTTT. The genes are TRBV2 and TRBJ1-4; D not certain. Germline CDR1 is SNHLY and CDR2 is FYNNEI. This CDR3 is built from 11 residues. Trimming cost V 7 bases and J 8 bases, with 8 bases left between them.

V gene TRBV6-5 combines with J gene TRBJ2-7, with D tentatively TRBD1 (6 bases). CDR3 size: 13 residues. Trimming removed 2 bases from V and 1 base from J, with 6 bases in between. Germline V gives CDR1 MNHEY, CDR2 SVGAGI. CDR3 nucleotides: TGTGCCAGCAGTTACCAGGGGTCCTACGAGCAGTACTTC. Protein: CASSYQGSYEQYF.

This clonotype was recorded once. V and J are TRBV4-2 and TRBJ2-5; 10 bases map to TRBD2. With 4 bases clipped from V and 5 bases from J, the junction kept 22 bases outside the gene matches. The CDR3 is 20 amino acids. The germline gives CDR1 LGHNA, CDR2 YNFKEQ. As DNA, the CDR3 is TGTGCCAGCAGCCCCGGGGGGGCTAGCGGGAGCCGGTATTTCCTTGAGACCCAGTACTTC. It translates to CASSPGGASGSRYFLETQYF.

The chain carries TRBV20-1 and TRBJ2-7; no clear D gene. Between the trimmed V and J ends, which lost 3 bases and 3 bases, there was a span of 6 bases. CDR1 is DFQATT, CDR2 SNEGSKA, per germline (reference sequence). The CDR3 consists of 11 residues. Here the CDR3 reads CSASFGYEQYF. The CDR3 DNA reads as TGCAGTGCTAGTTTTGGCTACGAGCAGTACTTC.

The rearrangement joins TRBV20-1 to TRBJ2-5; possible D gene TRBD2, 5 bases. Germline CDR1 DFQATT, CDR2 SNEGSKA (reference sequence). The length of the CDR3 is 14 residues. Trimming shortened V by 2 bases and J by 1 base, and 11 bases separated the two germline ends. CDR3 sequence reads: CSARSGSLQETQYF. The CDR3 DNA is TGCAGTGCTAGAAGTGGGAGTCTCCAAGAGACCCAGTACTTC.

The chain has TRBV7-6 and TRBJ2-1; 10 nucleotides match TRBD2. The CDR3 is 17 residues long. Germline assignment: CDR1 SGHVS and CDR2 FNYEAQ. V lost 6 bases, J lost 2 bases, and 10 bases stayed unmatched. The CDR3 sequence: CASSLNAGTSAYNEQFF. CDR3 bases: TGTGCCAGCAGTCTAAATGCCGGGACTAGCGCCTACAATGAGCAGTTCTTC.

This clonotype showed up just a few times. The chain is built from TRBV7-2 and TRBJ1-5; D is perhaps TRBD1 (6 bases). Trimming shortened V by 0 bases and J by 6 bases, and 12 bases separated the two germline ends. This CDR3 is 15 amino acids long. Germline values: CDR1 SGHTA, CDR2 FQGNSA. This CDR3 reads CASSLAGGRGQPQHF. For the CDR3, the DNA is TGTGCCAGCAGCTTAGCGGGCGGCAGGGGTCAGCCCCAGCATTTT.

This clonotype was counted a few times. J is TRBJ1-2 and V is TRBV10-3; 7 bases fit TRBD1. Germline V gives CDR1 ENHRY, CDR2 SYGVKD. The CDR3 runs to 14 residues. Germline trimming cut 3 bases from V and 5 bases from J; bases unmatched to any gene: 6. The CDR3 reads CAISDPGTVYGYTF. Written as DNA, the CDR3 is TGTGCCATCAGTGACCCGGGGACAGTTTATGGCTACACCTTC.

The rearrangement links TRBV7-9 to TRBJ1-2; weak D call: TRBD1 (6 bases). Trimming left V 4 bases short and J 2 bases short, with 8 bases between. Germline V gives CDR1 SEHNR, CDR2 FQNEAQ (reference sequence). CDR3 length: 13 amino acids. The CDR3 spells CASSSRGNYGYTF. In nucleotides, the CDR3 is TGTGCCAGCAGCTCCAGGGGCAACTATGGCTACACCTTC.

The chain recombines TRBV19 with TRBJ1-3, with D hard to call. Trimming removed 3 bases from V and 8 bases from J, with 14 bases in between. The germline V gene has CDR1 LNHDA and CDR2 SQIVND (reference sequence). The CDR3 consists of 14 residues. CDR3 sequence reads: CASSIAWGGDTIYF. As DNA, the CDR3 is TGTGCCAGTAGTATTGCTTGGGGAGGAGACACCATATATTTT.

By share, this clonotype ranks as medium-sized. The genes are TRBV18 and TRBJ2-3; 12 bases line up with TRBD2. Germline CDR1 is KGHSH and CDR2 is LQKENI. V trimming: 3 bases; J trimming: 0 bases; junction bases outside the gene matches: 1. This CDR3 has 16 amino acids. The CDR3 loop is CASSPGTSGSTDTQYF. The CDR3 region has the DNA TGTGCCAGCTCACCGGGGACTAGCGGGAGCACAGATACGCAGTATTTT.